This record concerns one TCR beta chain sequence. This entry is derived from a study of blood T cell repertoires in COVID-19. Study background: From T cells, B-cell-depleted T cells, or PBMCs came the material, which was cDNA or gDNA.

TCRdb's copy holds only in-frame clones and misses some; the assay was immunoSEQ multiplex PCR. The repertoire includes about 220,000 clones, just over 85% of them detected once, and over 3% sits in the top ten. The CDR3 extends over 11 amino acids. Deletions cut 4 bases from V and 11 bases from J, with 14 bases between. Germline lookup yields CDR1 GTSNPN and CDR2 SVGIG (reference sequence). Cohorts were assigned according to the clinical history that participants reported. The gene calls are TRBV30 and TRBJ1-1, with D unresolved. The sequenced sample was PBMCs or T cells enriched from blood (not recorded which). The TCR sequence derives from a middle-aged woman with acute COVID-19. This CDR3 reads CAWIRPAEAFF. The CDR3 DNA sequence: TGTGCCTGGATTCGACCCGCGGAGGCTTTCTTT.